These 21 T cell receptor beta chains came from one sample sequenced in a study of blood T cell repertoires in COVID-19 (dated by TCRdb to 2020 to 2022). The library relied on the immunoSEQ multiplex PCR assay. The table was pulled from immuneACCESS by TCRdb, which kept in-frame rearrangements only. Such tables lose some clones; where checked, under half of the loss comes from unresolved V genes, and the rest has no known cause. A total of roughly 100,000 clones appear in this sample, more than 75% of them only once. The ten most abundant clones make up more than 14% of the sample. The source material was peripheral blood. The receptors shown here come from a man aged 45-65 years with acute or convalescent COVID-19.

The chain has TRBV21-1 and TRBJ2-7; whether TRBD1, the table's D call, matches the DNA was not checked. TRBV21-1 is marked as a pseudogene. This CDR3 contains 14 residues. As DNA, the CDR3 is TGTGCCAGCAGCCAAGGGGGACAACTTTTCGAGCAGTACTTC. Translated, it gives CASSQGGQLFEQYF.

This chain links TRBV7-9 with TRBJ1-1; D might be TRBD1 (5 bases). V was pared by 5 bases and J by 5 bases, with 18 bases between. CDR1 and CDR2 (germline): SEHNR, FQNEAQ (reference sequence). This CDR3 is 15 amino acids long. CDR3 bases: TGTGCCAGCAGCAAGGCAGGGCCCGAGTGGACTGAAGCTTTCTTT. Amino acids: CASSKAGPEWTEAFF.

The chain links TRBV7-6 to TRBJ2-3, with D uncertain. The CDR3 extends over 13 amino acids. V lost 1 base, J lost 5 bases, and 7 bases lay in between. The germline V gene encodes CDR1 SGHVS and CDR2 FNYEAQ. The CDR3 sequence is CASSLVRRDTQYF. CDR3 in DNA: TGTGCCAGCAGCTTAGTCAGGCGAGATACGCAGTATTTT. Full variable domain (rest looked up from reference TRBV7-6 and TRBJ2-3): GAGVSQSPRYKVTKRGQDVALRCDPISGHVSLYWYRQALGQGPEFLTYFNYEAQQDKSGLPNDRFSAERPEGSISTLTIQRTEQRDSAMYRCASSLVRRDTQYFGPGTRLTVL.

J is TRBJ2-5 and V is TRBV5-6; possible D gene TRBD2, 6 bases. Germline-derived CDR1 and CDR2 are SGHDT and YYEEEE. CDR3 length: 16 residues. The V and J ends lost 2 bases and 3 bases respectively, with 17 bases between them. In nucleotides, the CDR3 is TGTGCCAGCAGCTTAGCTCTAAACGGGGGTAAAGAGACCCAGTACTTC. Residues: CASSLALNGGKETQYF.

The chain couples TRBV27 to TRBJ2-1; 7 nucleotides align to TRBD1. The V gene's germline CDR1 is MNHEY and CDR2 SMNVEV (reference sequence). Trimming took 5 bases from V and 8 from J; bases not matched to a gene: 15. This CDR3 has 16 amino acids. The CDR3 DNA follows: TGTGCCAGCAGTCCTACCACCCGGACAGGAGCGGATGAGCAGTTCTTC. Translation: CASSPTTRTGADEQFF.

This chain uses TRBV10-3 with TRBJ2-3; 11 bases align to TRBD2. Germline CDR1 ENHRY, CDR2 SYGVKD. This CDR3 region has 15 residues. V was pared by 6 bases and J by 0 bases, with 2 bases of the junction left unmatched. The chain's CDR3 is CAISRTSGSTDTQYF. In DNA form, the CDR3 reads TGTGCCATCAGCCGGACTAGCGGGAGCACAGATACGCAGTATTTT.

CDR3: CASSTLQGTSHF. The CDR3 nucleotides are TGTGCCAGTAGTACGCTACAGGGAACGTCGCATTTT. V usage is TRBV19 and J usage is TRBJ1-5; perhaps TRBD1 as D (6 bases). Trimming pared 4 bases from V and 15 bases from J, leaving 16 bases between. The CDR3 extends over 12 amino acids. The germline V gene has CDR1 LNHDA and CDR2 SQIVND (reference sequence).

The chain joins TRBV5-1 to TRBJ2-2, with 10 bases matching TRBD1. J lost 3 bases, V lost 5 bases, and 4 bases had no gene match. The CDR3 spans 15 residues. Germline V gene sequence: CDR1 SGHRS, CDR2 YFSETQ. The CDR3 coding sequence is TGCGCCAGCAGGACAGGGGGCATCGACACCGGGGAGCTGTTTTTT. It yields the protein CASRTGGIDTGELFF.

The V gene is TRBV14, the J gene TRBJ1-6; weak D call: TRBD1 (6 bases). The CDR3 has 15 residues. V was cut by 3 bases and J by 3 bases, with 9 bases left in between. Germline assignment: CDR1 SGHDN and CDR2 FVKESK. The CDR3 nucleotides are TGTGCCAGCAGCCACAGACAGGACTATAATTCACCCCTCCACTTT. It translates to CASSHRQDYNSPLHF.

The V and J genes are TRBV6-5 and TRBJ1-1, with TRBD1 as a possible D gene (6 bases). The germline V and J ends were trimmed by 6 bases and 7 bases, with 18 bases remaining between them. CDR1 MNHEY and CDR2 SVGAGI come from the germline V gene. The CDR3 is 14 amino acids. In nucleotides, the CDR3 is TGTGCCAGCAGGGGTGGACAGCGTGCCTTTGAAGCTTTCTTT. This gives the protein CASRGGQRAFEAFF.

The chain's CDR3 is CASSQARDRGLGETQYF. CDR3 in DNA: TGTGCCAGCAGCCAAGCCCGGGACAGGGGGCTTGGAGAGACCCAGTACTTC. V usage is TRBV3-1 (or the pseudogene TRBV3-2) and J usage is TRBJ2-5, with 12 bases aligning to TRBD1. This CDR3 has 17 amino acids. Germline loops: CDR1 LGHDT, CDR2 YNNKEL (reference sequence). V lost 1 base, J lost 4 bases, and 7 bases stayed unmatched.

The V and J genes are TRBV4-1 and TRBJ1-4; no definite D call. CDR3 length: 16 amino acids. V was pared by 0 bases and J by 5 bases, with 13 bases between. Germline CDR1 reads MGHRA; CDR2 reads YSYEKL. The CDR3 bases are TGCGCCAGCAGCCAAGAGACCCGGGTTTGGAATGAAAAACTGTTTTTT. Its protein product is CASSQETRVWNEKLFF.

This chain joins TRBV5-4 and TRBJ1-1, with 7 nucleotides matching TRBD1. Germline assignment: CDR1 SGHNT and CDR2 YYREEE (reference sequence). V was pared by 5 bases and J by 8 bases, with 12 bases of the junction left unmatched. The CDR3 is 14 amino acids. The CDR3 coding sequence is TGTGCCAGCAGACTAGACAGGGAAAGCACAGAAGCTTTCTTT. It yields the protein CASRLDRESTEAFF.

This CDR3 is CASSLRSGRIISGANVLTF. DNA for the CDR3: TGTGCCAGCAGTTTACGCAGCGGACGTATTATCTCTGGGGCCAACGTCCTGACTTTC. The V gene is TRBV28, the J gene TRBJ2-6, with a tentative D call TRBD2 (5 bases). The germline V gene encodes CDR1 MDHEN and CDR2 SYDVKM. V dropped 2 bases and J dropped 0 bases, with 17 bases sitting between them. The CDR3 length is 19 residues.

The table lists this clone with a count of one. This chain links TRBV5-1 with TRBJ2-1, with 7 positions matching TRBD2. CDR1 is SGHRS and CDR2 is YFSETQ in the germline V gene. Germline trimming cut 4 bases from V and 0 bases from J; bases unmatched to any gene: 7. CDR3 length equals 16 residues. The CDR3 DNA reads TGCGCCAGCAGCGAGTATCGCGGGAGCTCCTACAATGAGCAGTTCTTC. Its translation is CASSEYRGSSYNEQFF.

This clone has more than one count but fewer than ten. This chain links TRBV21-1 with TRBJ2-2; TRBD1, the table's D call, lacks a check against the DNA. TRBV21-1 is deemed a pseudogene. The CDR3 runs 15 residues. The CDR3 DNA reads TGTGCCAGCCCTACGGGGACAGGGGCGGCCGGGGAGCTGTTTTTT. This gives the protein CASPTGTGAAGELFF.

This clone was observed once. This rearrangement joins TRBV6-5 to TRBJ1-6; D gene unclear. V gave up 6 bases and J gave up 9 bases, with 18 bases separating them. Germline CDR1 reads MNHEY; CDR2 reads SVGAGI. CDR3 size: 15 residues. DNA for the CDR3: TGTGCCAGCAGGCTTACCACGGGGAATAGTTCACCCCTCCACTTT. This gives the protein CASRLTTGNSSPLHF.

The rearrangement links TRBV2 to TRBJ1-1, with D hard to call. The CDR3 spans 11 residues. V shed 7 bases and J shed 11 bases, with 14 bases lying between them. Germline CDR1 SNHLY, CDR2 FYNNEI. The CDR3 protein is CASTILAGAFF. The CDR3 DNA follows: TGTGCCAGCACAATCCTTGCGGGCGCTTTCTTT.

The V call is TRBV27, the J call TRBJ2-3, with D perhaps TRBD1 (5 bases). Trimming removed 2 bases at V and 6 bases at J, with 12 bases between. Germline CDR1 and CDR2: MNHEY and SMNVEV (reference sequence). This CDR3 is 14 amino acids long. The CDR3 sequence is CASSLRQGIDTQYF. CDR3 nucleotides: TGTGCCAGCAGTTTAAGGCAGGGAATCGATACGCAGTATTTT.

This clone was observed once. The chain couples TRBV5-1 to TRBJ2-1; TRBD2 matches at 7 bases. The V segment lost 3 bases and the J segment 8 bases; nucleotides outside the gene matches: 11. There are 15 residues in the CDR3. Germline V CDR1 and CDR2: SGHRS, YFSETQ. CDR3 protein: CASSSGFGLVDEQFF. The CDR3 DNA reads as TGCGCCAGCAGCTCCGGTTTCGGACTAGTCGATGAGCAGTTCTTC.

This clone was counted a few times. This chain links TRBV19 with TRBJ1-5; D is ambiguous. CDR1 is LNHDA and CDR2 is SQIVND in the germline V gene (reference sequence). V was clipped by 3 bases and J by 4 bases, with 10 bases between them. The CDR3 has 14 amino acids. In nucleotides, the CDR3 is TGTGCCAGTAGTATCGAGGCCGTAAATCAGCCCCAGCATTTT. As protein: CASSIEAVNQPQHF.